These T cell receptor beta chains were read from a single sample in a study of blood T cell repertoires in COVID-19. Clones were read by immunoSEQ multiplex PCR, and TCRdb kept only the in-frame ones, dropping some. The sample lists some 80,000 clones, around 74% occurring once. What was sequenced was peripheral blood. The source of these receptors is a woman over 75 with active or convalescent COVID-19. Each CDR3 is given with its conserved first and last residue. Each record gives: D gene, V gene, CDR3 protein. A D gene is named only where the DNA matches it firmly.

>NA|TRBV27
CASSLSGGHSTDTQYF
>TRBD1|TRBV11-3
CASSLTGGTEAFF
>NA|TRBV20-1
CSASGQGRVNQPQHF
>TRBD1|TRBV27
CASSSPRTGGDYGYTF
>NA|TRBV27
CASRSNTEAFF
>NA|TRBV7-2
CASSLDGVLDEQYF
>NA|TRBV27
CASRPGQNSYEQYF
>NA|TRBV5-1
CASSPLGPRTSPLHF
>TRBD1|TRBV5-4
CAIPKGQNNNEQFF
>NA|TRBV7-3
CASSLTGETLTYGYTF
>TRBD1|TRBV27
CASSLSSIAGTVGYNEQFF
>TRBD2|TRBV6-6
CASMKPAGPGYEELFF
>NA|TRBV24-1
CATKYNGTLGGNTEAFF
>TRBD1|TRBV7-9
CASSYPTGVYNSPLHF
>NA|TRBV29-1
CSVLGILGGPGLFQETQYF
>NA|TRBV28
CASSPVAGWPNEKLFF
>NA|TRBV14
CASSQDLGETQYF
>TRBD1|TRBV28
CASSFWPGQGGNQPQHF
>TRBD1|TRBV6-2/TRBV6-3
CASSYWTGIRQPQHF
>NA|TRBV29-1
CSAQVGGPNTEAFF
>TRBD2|TRBV11-2
CASSLRRGGVRTGELFF
>NA|TRBV5-4
CASSLRGGSSYEQYF
>TRBD2|TRBV28
CASSPFREVGNEQFF
>TRBD1|TRBV7-2
CASSLSHRGQSPLHF
>NA|TRBV27
CASRGTWGVQTGELFF
>NA|TRBV3-1/TRBV3-2
CASSPLPGIIYEQYF
>NA|TRBV7-2
CASTLNSGAGELFF
>TRBD1|TRBV5-4
CASSFLTGSSYEQYF
>NA|TRBV28
CASSLVAAGANVLTF
>NA|TRBV4-1
CASSNRVAETEAFF
>NA|TRBV24-1
CATSDQDSGGYTF
>NA|TRBV19
CASSTPDGRGYTF
>TRBD2|TRBV7-2
CASSLRLAGPETQYF
>NA|TRBV14
CASSQSGRGAQETQYF
>NA|TRBV3-1/TRBV3-2
CASRGGTEAFF
>NA|TRBV27
CASSYAGDPYNEQFF
>NA|TRBV4-1
CASSDYQLQGLEGYTF
>NA|TRBV9
CASSPPDEPRTRYEQYF
>TRBD2|TRBV5-4
CASSRGTITRTSTDTQYF
>NA|TRBV11-2
CASLNPEADTQYF
>TRBD1|TRBV5-5
CASSWDSRPYGYTF
>NA|TRBV6-5
CASSPRFEQYF
>TRBD2|TRBV19
CASSISAGGRPEQYF
>TRBD2|TRBV18
CASSDTLAGGPDTQYF
>TRBD1|TRBV5-4
CASSGQVRTNYGYTF
>TRBD1|TRBV5-1
CASSRDSSTAQYF
>TRBD1|TRBV30
CAWRGDSGNQPQHF
>NA|TRBV19
CASSTMTGLMNYGYTF
>NA|TRBV6-2/TRBV6-3
CASSYSKLLAENTGELFF
>NA|TRBV27
CASRPSILIVHGYTF
>NA|TRBV10-3
CAISFSGAETQYF
>NA|TRBV27
CASRGRRANTGELFF
>NA|TRBV10-3
CAISARQSSTEQFF
>TRBD1|TRBV19
CASSTAGQTHSPLHF
>TRBD1|TRBV28
CASSSQVTGKGKYF